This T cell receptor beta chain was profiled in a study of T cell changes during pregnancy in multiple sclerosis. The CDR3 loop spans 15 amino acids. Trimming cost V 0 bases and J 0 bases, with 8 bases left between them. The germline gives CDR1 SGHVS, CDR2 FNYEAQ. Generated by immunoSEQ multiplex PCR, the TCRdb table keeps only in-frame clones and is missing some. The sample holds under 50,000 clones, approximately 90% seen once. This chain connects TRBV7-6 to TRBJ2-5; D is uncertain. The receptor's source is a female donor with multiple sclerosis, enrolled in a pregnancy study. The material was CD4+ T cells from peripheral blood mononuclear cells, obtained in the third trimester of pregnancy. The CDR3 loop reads CASSLARVYQETQYF. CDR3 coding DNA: TGTGCCAGCAGCTTAGCCCGGGTGTACCAAGAGACCCAGTACTTC.